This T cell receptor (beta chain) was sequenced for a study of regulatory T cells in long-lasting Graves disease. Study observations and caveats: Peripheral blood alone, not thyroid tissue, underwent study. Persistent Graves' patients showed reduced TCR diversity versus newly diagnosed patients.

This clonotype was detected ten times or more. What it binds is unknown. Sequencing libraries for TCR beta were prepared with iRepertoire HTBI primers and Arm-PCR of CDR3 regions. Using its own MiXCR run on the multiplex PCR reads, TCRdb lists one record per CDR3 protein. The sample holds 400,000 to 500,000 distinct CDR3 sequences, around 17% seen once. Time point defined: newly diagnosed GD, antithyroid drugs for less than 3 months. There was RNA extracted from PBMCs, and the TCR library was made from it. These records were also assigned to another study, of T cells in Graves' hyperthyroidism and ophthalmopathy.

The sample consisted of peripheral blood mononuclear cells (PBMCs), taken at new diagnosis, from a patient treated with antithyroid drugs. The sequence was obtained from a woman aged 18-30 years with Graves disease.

CDR3 amino acids: CASIAVVGANVLTF. CDR3 in DNA: TGTGCCAGCATCGCAGTGGTTGGGGCCAACGTCCTGACTTTC. The chain joins TRBV6-1 to TRBJ2-6; D not resolved. Trimming pared 7 bases from V and 3 bases from J, leaving 10 bases between. The V gene's germline CDR1 is MNHNS and CDR2 SASEGT. CDR3 length: 14 amino acids.